The 13 T cell receptor beta chains below come from one sample, sequenced in a study of blood T cell repertoires in COVID-19 (dated by TCRdb to about 2020). Receptor libraries were prepared by the immunoSEQ multiplex PCR assay. TCRdb re-hosts the immuneACCESS table, in-frame sequences only. Its copies lack some clones; in the studies checked, an unresolved V gene accounts for under half of them, and the cause for the rest is not known. Counted in this sample were 47,000 or so clones; under 90% of them appeared once. The ten biggest clones cover about a fifth of the sample. Sequencing used peripheral blood. These receptors were taken from a woman older than 75 with COVID-19, enrolled during active disease.

This clone occurred once. The V call is TRBV14, the J call TRBJ2-1; 8 bases match TRBD2. Germline V gene sequence: CDR1 SGHDN, CDR2 FVKESK. The CDR3 runs to 14 residues. The trim removed 4 bases at V and 4 bases at J, leaving 3 bases unmatched. In nucleotides, the CDR3 is TGTGCCAGCAGCCTAGTAGCGGGGTACAATGAGCAGTTCTTC. Encoded protein: CASSLVAGYNEQFF.

In its sample, this clone was seen a few times. The chain employs TRBV24-1 and TRBJ2-3; 11 bases agree with TRBD2. Germline V gene lookup returns CDR1 KGHDR and CDR2 SFDVKD. The CDR3 is 18 amino acids. V lost 3 bases, J lost 0 bases, and 7 bases stayed unmatched. The CDR3 reads CATSDRTSGPSSTDTQYF. The CDR3 DNA is TGTGCCACCAGTGATCGGACTAGCGGGCCCTCTAGCACAGATACGCAGTATTTT.

The chain employs TRBV18 and TRBJ2-7, with 13 bases identical to TRBD2. The V segment lost 3 bases and the J segment 2 bases; nucleotides outside the gene matches: 7. Germline V CDR1 and CDR2: KGHSH, LQKENI. The CDR3 is 17 residues long. Written as DNA, the CDR3 is TGTGCCAGCTCACCGGGGACTAGCGGGATTACCCCCTACGAGCAGTACTTC. It codes for CASSPGTSGITPYEQYF.

V and J are TRBV9 and TRBJ2-1; TRBD2 matches at 9 bases. The CDR3 covers 15 residues. Germline V gene sequence: CDR1 SGDLS, CDR2 YYNGEE. V trimming: 2 bases; J trimming: 6 bases; junction bases outside the gene matches: 6. The chain's CDR3 is CASSVSGGSGNEQFF. For the CDR3, the DNA is TGTGCCAGCAGCGTCAGCGGGGGGTCCGGCAATGAGCAGTTCTTC.

Only a few counts were recorded for this clone. The CDR3 DNA follows: TGTGCCAGCAGCTTATCTCCCCTGGGGGCCCGGGGTGAAGCTTTCTTT. It translates to CASSLSPLGARGEAFF. This chain links TRBV7-2 with TRBJ1-1, with D perhaps matching TRBD1 (6 bases). Germline lookup yields CDR1 SGHTA and CDR2 FQGNSA. The CDR3 has 16 amino acids. V gave up 2 bases and J gave up 7 bases, with 20 bases separating them.

The chain joins TRBV19 to TRBJ1-5; D not certain. The germline V and J ends were trimmed by 4 bases and 3 bases, with 13 bases remaining between them. Germline lookup yields CDR1 LNHDA and CDR2 SQIVND (reference sequence). CDR3 length: 15 residues. CDR3 region: CASSKGALNNQPQHF. In DNA, the CDR3 is TGTGCCAGTAGTAAGGGAGCTCTTAACAATCAGCCCCAGCATTTT.

This clone has only a few counts. V usage is TRBV20-1 and J usage is TRBJ2-7; weak D call: TRBD2 (5 bases). The germline V gene has CDR1 DFQATT and CDR2 SNEGSKA (reference sequence). The CDR3 contains 13 residues. V lost 3 bases and J lost 6, with 15 bases in between. The CDR3 nucleotides are TGCAGTGCTAGTCTGAGAGGGATTGGCGAGCAGTACTTC. Protein product: CSASLRGIGEQYF.

The CDR3: CASSPGGLYGYTF. CDR3 bases: TGTGCCAGCAGTCCAGGCGGGTTATATGGCTACACCTTC. The chain recombines TRBV6-5 with TRBJ1-2; D uncertain. The V end lost 5 bases, the J end lost 5 bases, and 12 bases lay between the germline ends. Germline loops: CDR1 MNHEY, CDR2 SVGAGI. This CDR3 is built from 13 residues.

The genes are TRBV2 and TRBJ1-1, with D possibly TRBD1 on 6 matching bases. Trimming removed 2 bases from V and 5 bases from J, with 21 bases in between. Germline V gene sequence: CDR1 SNHLY, CDR2 FYNNEI. The CDR3 contains 17 residues. The CDR3 sequence is CASSEFGRGAAKTEAFF. The CDR3 DNA follows: TGTGCCAGCAGTGAATTCGGGCGGGGGGCGGCTAAGACTGAAGCTTTCTTT.

This clone has a single count. V is TRBV7-2 and J is TRBJ2-1, with 11 bases matching TRBD2. The germline CDR1 and CDR2 sequences are SGHTA and FQGNSA. The V gene end was trimmed by 1 base and the J gene end by 7 bases; junction bases not matched to a gene: 15. This CDR3 has 19 amino acids. The CDR3 region is CASSLGGTSGRRFMNEQFF. DNA of the CDR3: TGTGCCAGCAGCTTAGGTGGGACTAGCGGAAGGCGGTTTATGAATGAGCAGTTCTTC.

This chain uses TRBV6-5 with TRBJ2-7; a weak D match, TRBD1 (5 bases). Germline lookup yields CDR1 MNHEY and CDR2 SVGAGI. The CDR3 length is 15 residues. V was cut by 0 bases and J by 5 bases, with 14 bases left in between. The CDR3 sequence: CASSYSDSSRNEQYF. In DNA form, the CDR3 reads TGTGCCAGCAGTTACTCCGACAGCAGCAGAAACGAGCAGTACTTC.

This chain uses TRBV9 with TRBJ2-7, with 11 bases lining up with TRBD1. The CDR3 extends over 15 amino acids. From germline, CDR1 is SGDLS and CDR2 YYNGEE. V lost 4 bases, J lost 4 bases, and 7 bases stayed unmatched. DNA for the CDR3: TGTGCCAGCAGCTTTGGGACAGGGGGGGTTTACGAGCAGTACTTC. Translating it yields CASSFGTGGVYEQYF. The complete variable domain, with remaining parts taken from reference TRBV9 and TRBJ2-7, reads DSGVTQTPKHLITATGQRVTLRCSPRSGDLSVYWYQQSLDQGLQFLIQYYNGEERAKGNILERFSAQQFPDLHSELNLSSLELGDSALYFCASSFGTGGVYEQYFGPGTRLTVT.

The rearrangement uses TRBV19 and TRBJ2-2, with 14 bases lining up with TRBD2. From germline, CDR1 is LNHDA and CDR2 SQIVND (reference sequence). The CDR3 loop spans 15 amino acids. Unmatched junction bases numbered 6, after V lost 10 bases and J lost 5 bases. CDR3 protein: CATGTSGSLTGELFF. In DNA, the CDR3 is TGTGCCACGGGGACTAGCGGGAGTTTGACCGGGGAGCTGTTTTTT.